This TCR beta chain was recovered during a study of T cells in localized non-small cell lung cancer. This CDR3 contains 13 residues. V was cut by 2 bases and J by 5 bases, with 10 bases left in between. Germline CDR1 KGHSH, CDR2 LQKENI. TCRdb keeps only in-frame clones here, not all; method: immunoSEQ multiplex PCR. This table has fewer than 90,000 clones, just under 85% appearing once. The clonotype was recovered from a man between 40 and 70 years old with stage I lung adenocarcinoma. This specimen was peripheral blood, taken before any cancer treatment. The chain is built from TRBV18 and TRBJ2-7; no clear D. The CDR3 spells CASSPSSLDEQYF. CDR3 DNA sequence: TGTGCCAGCTCACCATCATCCCTCGACGAGCAGTACTTC.